Presented here are 22 T cell receptor beta chains from one specimen sequenced in a study of shared clonotypes between healthy human individuals. This table comes from immunoSEQ multiplex PCR, and its TCRdb copy is limited to in-frame clones, with some not included. The table records about 1 million clones, 65% to 75% of them present only once. The sample was memory CD4+ T cells sorted from blood. Subset of the sample: CD45RA-negative fraction. The origin of the receptors is a man in his late teens or twenties in good health.

The J gene is TRBJ2-3, the V gene TRBV19; maybe TRBD2 (5 bases). Looked up from germline, CDR1 is LNHDA and CDR2 is SQIVND (reference sequence). The CDR3 consists of 16 residues. V lost 4 bases and J 1 base, leaving 15 bases between the germline ends. CDR3 residues: CASSTFGVAGTDTQYF. DNA for the CDR3: TGTGCCAGTAGTACCTTCGGGGTGGCGGGCACAGATACGCAGTATTTT.

The chain has TRBV4-1 and TRBJ2-7; a weak D match, TRBD2 (6 bases). V was cut by 5 bases and J by 8 bases, with 19 bases left in between. The CDR3 extends over 14 amino acids. Germline V gene sequence: CDR1 MGHRA, CDR2 YSYEKL. CDR3 loop: CASSALARYTKQYF. The CDR3 DNA reads as TGCGCCAGCAGCGCGCTAGCGCGCTATACGAAGCAGTACTTC.

This chain links TRBV4-1 with TRBJ2-1; 11 positions match TRBD2. Trimming removed 4 bases from V and 7 bases from J; junction bases left unmatched: 6. The germline CDR1 and CDR2 sequences are MGHRA and YSYEKL. The CDR3 consists of 15 residues. Here the CDR3 reads CASSRPTSGRNEQFF. The DNA of the CDR3 is TGCGCCAGCAGCCGCCCAACTAGCGGGAGAAATGAGCAGTTCTTC.

The rearrangement joins TRBV29-1 to TRBJ2-5, with TRBD2 identical over 9 bases. TRBJ2-7 matches the DNA end more closely, so the J call is doubtful. The CDR3 is made up of 17 amino acids. CDR1 SQVTM and CDR2 ANQGSEA come from the germline V gene. CDR3 region: CSVEAGPWGSGSYEQYF. The CDR3 coding sequence is TGCAGCGTTGAAGCGGGACCGTGGGGTAGCGGGAGCTACGAGCAGTACTTC.

Points on this clone: Other DNA sequences within the sample encode an identical CDR3. The V gene is TRBV20-1, the J gene TRBJ2-7; no firm D call. Germline V gene sequence: CDR1 DFQATT, CDR2 SNEGSKA (reference sequence). V shed 3 bases and J shed 4 bases, with 7 bases lying between them. CDR3 length: 11 amino acids. CDR3 DNA: TGCAGTGCTAGTCTGGGATACGAGCAGTACTTC. This translates into CSASLGYEQYF.

V usage is TRBV27 and J usage is TRBJ1-1; D remains ambiguous. From germline, CDR1 is MNHEY and CDR2 SMNVEV (reference sequence). V lost 8 bases and J lost 1, with 11 bases in between. The CDR3 extends over 13 amino acids. The CDR3, as DNA: TGTGCCAGCTCCTCAACGGCGAACACTGAAGCTTTCTTT. Protein: CASSSTANTEAFF.

V gene TRBV18 combines with J gene TRBJ2-7; the D gene is possibly TRBD2 (5 bases). This CDR3 contains 15 residues. Germline V lookup: CDR1 KGHSH, CDR2 LQKENI. V lost 3 bases and J lost 4, with 16 bases in between. In DNA, the CDR3 is TGTGCCAGCTCACCCCTAGCAGAGACTTTGTACGAGCAGTACTTC. It translates to CASSPLAETLYEQYF.

V usage is TRBV6-5 and J usage is TRBJ1-2; a possible D gene is TRBD1 (6 bases). Per germline, CDR1 MNHEY and CDR2 SVGAGI. The ends were cut back, 6 bases at V and 7 bases at J, with 12 bases in the middle. This CDR3 spans 12 amino acids. CDR3 region: CASRGGTSGYTF. As DNA, the CDR3 is TGTGCCAGCAGAGGGGGGACTTCTGGCTACACCTTC.

The V and J genes are TRBV19 and TRBJ1-3; 8 nucleotides align to TRBD1. The CDR3 runs 14 residues. Germline CDR1 and CDR2: LNHDA and SQIVND (reference sequence). The V and J ends lost 5 bases and 2 bases, in that order; junction bases with no gene match: 2. The CDR3 coding sequence is TGTGCCAGTAGTTTACAGGGGGCTGGAAACACCATATATTTT. This gives the protein CASSLQGAGNTIYF.

A few counts support this clone. The CDR3 nucleotides are TGTGCCAGCAACATCGGGACAGCCAATCCTAACGAGCAGTACTTC. Amino acid sequence: CASNIGTANPNEQYF. The chain recombines TRBV7-9 with TRBJ2-7, with 7 bases identical to TRBD1. V lost 7 bases, J lost 5 bases, and 14 bases stayed unmatched. The germline V gene has CDR1 SEHNR and CDR2 FQNEAQ (reference sequence). This CDR3 has 15 residues. The entire variable domain, with the rest obtained from reference TRBV7-9 and TRBJ2-7, is as follows: DTGVSQNPRHKITKRGQNVTFRCDPISEHNRLYWYRQTLGQGPEFLTYFQNEAQLEKSRLLSDRFSAERPKGSFSTLEIQRTEQGDSAMYLCASNIGTANPNEQYFGPGTRLTVT.

This clone was detected only once. The chain combines TRBV9 with TRBJ2-5; unclear D gene. V was clipped by 0 bases and J by 2 bases, with 8 bases between them. The V gene's germline CDR1 is SGDLS and CDR2 YYNGEE. This CDR3 contains 14 residues. CDR3 protein: CASSVGPNQETQYF. The CDR3 nucleotides are TGTGCCAGCAGCGTAGGACCTAATCAAGAGACCCAGTACTTC.

The table lists this clone with a few counts. The chain has TRBV30 and TRBJ1-5; D unclear. This CDR3 comprises 14 residues. CDR1 is GTSNPN, CDR2 SVGIG, per germline (reference sequence). The V and J ends lost 0 bases and 6 bases respectively, with 12 bases between them. CDR3 nucleotide sequence: TGTGCCTGGAGTGTAGGATGGGATGCTCAGCCCCAGCATTTT. Protein product: CAWSVGWDAQPQHF.

The J gene is TRBJ2-3, the V gene TRBV19; a possible D gene is TRBD1 (5 bases). V dropped 4 bases and J dropped 6 bases, with 17 bases sitting between them. This CDR3 contains 15 residues. Germline V gene lookup returns CDR1 LNHDA and CDR2 SQIVND (reference sequence). This chain's CDR3 is CASSTSGQGPDTQYF. CDR3 nucleotides: TGTGCCAGTAGTACCTCCGGGCAGGGTCCCGATACGCAGTATTTT. The full variable domain, with the rest looked up from reference TRBV19 and TRBJ2-3, is DGGITQSPKYLFRKEGQNVTLSCEQNLNHDAMYWYRQDPGQGLRLIYYSQIVNDFQKGDIAEGYSVSREKKESFPLTVTSAQKNPTAFYLCASSTSGQGPDTQYFGPGTRLTVL.

This clone was seen a few times. The V gene is TRBV21-1, the J gene TRBJ1-5; the DNA was not compared with TRBD1, the D call given in the table. TRBV21-1 is recorded as a pseudogene. This CDR3 comprises 17 residues. CDR3 loop: CASSKLFVTGSFQPQHF. In DNA form, the CDR3 reads TGTGCCAGCAGCAAATTATTCGTGACAGGGTCCTTTCAGCCCCAGCATTTT.

The CDR3 DNA reads as TGTGCCAGCAGGGTGGACAGGGCGAACACCGGGGAGCTGTTTTTT. Translating it yields CASRVDRANTGELFF. V usage is TRBV27 and J usage is TRBJ2-2, with 8 bases fitting TRBD1. Per the germline V gene, CDR1 is MNHEY and CDR2 is SMNVEV (reference sequence). J was trimmed by 0 bases and V by 6 bases; bases with no gene match: 3. This CDR3 is built from 15 residues.

V usage is TRBV7-3 and J usage is TRBJ1-2; D gene ambiguous. The V gene lost 11 bases and the J gene lost 4 bases, with 23 bases spanning the gap. CDR1 and CDR2 from the germline V gene are SGHTA and FQGTGA. CDR3 size: 15 residues. The CDR3 DNA reads TGTGCCGCCGGAGGAGTCGCCCCAACTAGCTATGGCTACACCTTC. Protein sequence: CAAGGVAPTSYGYTF.

This sequence joins TRBV5-4 and TRBJ2-4; 13 bases agree with TRBD2. This CDR3 comprises 19 residues. The V gene's germline CDR1 is SGHNT and CDR2 YYREEE (reference sequence). With V trimmed by 4 bases and J by 1 base, 11 bases remained unmatched. This CDR3 is CASSDATSGGLRAKNIQYF. In nucleotides, the CDR3 is TGTGCCAGCAGCGATGCGACTAGCGGGGGGCTTAGGGCCAAAAACATTCAGTACTTC.

This chain joins TRBV6-5 and TRBJ1-6; the D is unclear. The CDR3 extends over 13 amino acids. Germline V CDR1 and CDR2: MNHEY, SVGAGI. V dropped 8 bases and J dropped 5 bases, with 10 bases sitting between them. CDR3 in DNA: TGTGCCAGCCGCTACTGGGATAATTCACCCCTCCACTTT. As protein: CASRYWDNSPLHF.

This rearrangement joins TRBV9 to TRBJ2-1, with TRBD1 matching 9 bases. Germline V lookup: CDR1 SGDLS, CDR2 YYNGEE. After removal of 3 bases from V and 8 bases from J, the junction contained 12 bases not matched to a gene. The CDR3 is 16 amino acids. The CDR3, as DNA: TGTGCCAGCAGCGCCATGCCGGGACAGGGTGGTTATGAGCAGTTCTTC. Translation: CASSAMPGQGGYEQFF.

The J gene is TRBJ1-1, the V gene TRBV30, with 9 bases identical to TRBD1. The ends lost 3 bases at V and 2 bases at J; junction bases unmatched: 4. This CDR3 has 14 residues. Germline V gene lookup returns CDR1 GTSNPN and CDR2 SVGIG (reference sequence). Here the CDR3 reads CAWSFTGGNTEAFF. The CDR3, as DNA: TGTGCCTGGAGCTTTACAGGGGGCAACACTGAAGCTTTCTTT.

The chain joins TRBV7-2 to TRBJ1-2, with 9 bases that match TRBD1. V shed 7 bases, J shed 6 bases, and the junction held 6 bases outside the gene matches. CDR3 length: 13 residues. Germline CDR1 and CDR2: SGHTA and FQGNSA. This CDR3 is CASTIYRGHGYTF. The CDR3 coding sequence is TGTGCCAGCACCATCTACAGGGGGCATGGCTACACCTTC.

The rearrangement links TRBV4-1 to TRBJ1-5; D is ambiguous. This CDR3 contains 16 residues. CDR1 is MGHRA and CDR2 is YSYEKL in the germline V gene. V lost 4 bases and J 4 bases, leaving 17 bases between the germline ends. CDR3 amino acids: CASSPLGLVPNQPQHF. CDR3 sequence (DNA): TGCGCCAGCAGCCCCCTAGGTTTGGTCCCTAATCAGCCCCAGCATTTT.